This record looks at one TCR beta chain sequence and its context. What it recognizes is unknown. The V gene's germline CDR1 is MNHEY and CDR2 SVGAGI. The CDR3 is 11 amino acids. In preparing the TRB cDNA libraries, 5' RACE with UMI labels was used. TCRdb re-called the 5' RACE reads, yielding one record per CDR3 amino acid sequence without DNA. This table holds tens of thousands of distinct CDR3 sequences. This specimen comes from a study of CXCR3-negative and CXCR3-positive naive CD8 T cells. Study as a whole: Per-library TRB read counts averaged about 1.5 +/- 0.3 million, adding up to 130 million to 150 million in total. Study findings and constraints: Compared with CXCR3-negative naive cells, CXCR3-positive naive cells showed more hydrophobic TRB CDR3s.

Researchers sorted approximately 290,000 cells of each CD8+ T cell subset in triplicate. Definition of naive CD8+ T cells rested on a CD45RO-CCR7+CD27+CD95- profile. This receptor was taken from a human donor in good health. Some clones in this sample may be carry-over from other donors' samples. V and J are TRBV6-5 and TRBJ2-2. The specimen sequenced was naive CXCR3+ CD8+ T cells from blood. Subset described: CD45RO-CCR7+CD27+CD95- naive CD8+ T cells expressing CXCR3 (TNR3+). The chain's CDR3 is CASRSGSELFF.